This TCR beta chain came from a study of naive and memory T cell subsets. V was pared by 5 bases and J by 1 base, with 8 bases between. This CDR3 is 14 amino acids long. CDR1 and CDR2 from the germline V gene are SGHAT and FQDESV (reference sequence). Four PCR rounds used nested alpha and beta constant region primers plus the SP2 primer. Alpha and beta constant region primers primed reverse transcription for blood and skin samples. TCRdb reanalysed the 5' RACE reads using MiXCR and keeps one entry per CDR3 protein. Here the sample spans roughly 56,000 distinct CDR3 sequences, about 7.2% being singletons. Ten or more counts support this clonotype. The library had UMIs added by 3' ligation of an oligonucleotide to TCR cDNA. Whole-blood samples were 2.5 to 3 ml of peripheral blood from healthy adult volunteers. Input was about 1 to 1,100 ng of DNase-treated total RNA without cell sorting.

This TCR was recovered from a male donor in good health. This sequence joins TRBV11-1 and TRBJ2-2; D is unclear. This chain's CDR3 is CASSKRQNTGELFF. The CDR3 DNA reads TGTGCCAGCAGCAAAAGACAGAACACCGGGGAGCTGTTTTTT.